This T cell receptor beta chain came from a study of T-cell reconstitution after alpha-beta-depleted transplantation in children. Study findings and constraints: One year post-transplant, T-cell counts and diversity were largely derived from T cells produced anew. Day-60 TCRbeta diversity that was high in some patients was derived from surviving recipient T cells and thymic progenitors. Reports say that about two months after transplant, the alpha-beta T cells came out of several hundred graft clones that had expanded.

From germline, CDR1 is DFQATT and CDR2 SNEGSKA (reference sequence). The CDR3 totals 14 residues. V lost 5 bases, J lost 8 bases, and 12 bases stayed unmatched. This clonotype was detected ten times or more. No antigen is known for it. Researchers prepared the TCRbeta library using unique molecular identifiers, the study reports. From the PCR reads, TCRdb called clonotypes with MiXCR, one entry per CDR3 protein. The table lists 65,000 to 85,000 distinct CDR3 sequences, about 11% of them singletons. J is TRBJ1-2 and V is TRBV20-1, with 9 bases lining up with TRBD1. The source of this sequence is a boy younger than 18 with acute myeloid leukemia, due to receive a stem cell transplant. Sequences were derived from PBMCs, sampled before TCRalphabeta/CD19-depleted stem cell transplant. In DNA form, the CDR3 reads TGCAGTGCTGTCCGGGACAGGGCGATAAGGGGCTACACCTTC. It yields the protein CSAVRDRAIRGYTF.